The clone carrying this T cell receptor (beta chain) turned up a few times. What it binds is not known. Between the trimmed V and J ends, which lost 0 bases and 7 bases, there was a span of 9 bases. Germline V CDR1 and CDR2: MNHNY, SVGAGI (reference sequence). CDR3 length: 13 residues. The data originate from a study of CD4 T cells in relation to SARS-CoV-2 and coronaviruses. Turning to the study itself: The HLA restriction of the shared crossreactive spike epitopes was mapped.

Naive and memory CD4+ T cell DNA was deep-sequenced without culture. The data were produced by immunoSEQ multiplex PCR, yet TCRdb's version contains in-frame clones alone and is incomplete. The sample contains 65,000 or so clones, about 90% of which appear only once. Unexposed donor CD4+ T cells date from about 2010-2018, before the COVID-19 pandemic. CD4 enrichment then naive enrichment separated naive from memory CD4+ cells. Whole-study findings and limits: Compared with monoreactive clones, crossreactive clones showed significantly weaker SARS-CoV-2 expansion.

The sequence derives from a human donor in good health. Material: memory CD4+ T cells from PBMCs. The chain couples TRBV6-6 to TRBJ1-2, with D possibly TRBD1 on 6 matching bases. CDR3 in DNA: TGTGCCAGCAGTTACTCGGGGGCCGGTGGCTACACCTTC. Translated, it gives CASSYSGAGGYTF.